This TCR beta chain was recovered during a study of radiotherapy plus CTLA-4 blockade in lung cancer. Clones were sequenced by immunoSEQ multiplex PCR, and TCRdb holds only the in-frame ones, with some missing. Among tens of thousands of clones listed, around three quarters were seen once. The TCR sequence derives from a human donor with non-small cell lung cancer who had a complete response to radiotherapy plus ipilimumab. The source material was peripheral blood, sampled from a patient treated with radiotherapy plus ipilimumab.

CDR3 sequence: CASSLAGPTYEQYF. The CDR3 DNA follows: TGTGCCAGCAGCTTAGCAGGGCCCACCTACGAGCAGTACTTC. The chain joins TRBV11-2 to TRBJ2-7; perhaps TRBD1 as D (5 bases). This CDR3 region has 14 residues. Trimming took off 1 base at V and 2 bases at J, with 9 bases between the two ends. Germline CDR1 reads SGHAT; CDR2 reads FQNNGV.